This passage covers 12 T cell receptor beta chains from one sample sequenced in a study of blood T cell repertoires in COVID-19. Sequenced by immunoSEQ multiplex PCR; TCRdb stores in-frame clones only, minus some. Seen here are 55,000 to 65,000 clones, approximately 80% observed once, and the top ten hold roughly 5.6%. Source material: peripheral blood. Source of these receptors: a woman aged 55-75 years with acute or convalescent COVID-19.

The chain has TRBV7-9 and TRBJ2-2; 8 positions agree with TRBD1. The V and J ends lost 5 bases and 0 bases, in that order; junction bases with no gene match: 5. Per germline, CDR1 SEHNR and CDR2 FQNEAQ (reference sequence). This CDR3 region has 16 residues. CDR3 DNA: TGTGCCAGCAGCCTTCGGACAGGGACGAACACCGGGGAGCTGTTTTTT. Translation gives CASSLRTGTNTGELFF.

The V and J genes are TRBV3-1 (or the pseudogene TRBV3-2) and TRBJ1-6; possible D gene TRBD1, 5 bases. V was trimmed by 0 bases and J by 0 bases, leaving 9 bases between them. There are 17 residues in the CDR3. From germline, CDR1 is LGHDT and CDR2 YNNKEL (reference sequence). The CDR3 is CASSQDGGASYNSPLHF. For the CDR3, the DNA is TGTGCCAGCAGCCAAGATGGCGGGGCCTCCTATAATTCACCCCTCCACTTT.

The V gene is TRBV5-1, the J gene TRBJ1-5; D is unclear. The CDR3 is 15 residues long. V lost 0 bases, J lost 2 bases, and 9 bases lay in between. Germline-derived CDR1 and CDR2 are SGHRS and YFSETQ. The CDR3 reads CASSLGPAGNQPQHF. The DNA for the CDR3 is TGCGCCAGCAGCTTGGGGCCGGCGGGCAATCAGCCCCAGCATTTT.

This rearrangement joins TRBV7-3 to TRBJ1-1; D is undetermined. The germline V and J ends were trimmed by 8 bases and 3 bases, with 16 bases remaining between them. CDR3 size: 14 residues. Germline V gene lookup returns CDR1 SGHTA and CDR2 FQGTGA. CDR3 region: CASSLDREDTEAFF. DNA for the CDR3: TGTGCCAGCTCGTTGGATAGGGAGGACACTGAAGCTTTCTTT.

The genes are TRBV3-1 (or the pseudogene TRBV3-2) and TRBJ1-3; 7 positions match TRBD1. With 4 bases clipped from V and 0 bases from J, the junction kept 12 bases outside the gene matches. Germline V gives CDR1 LGHDT, CDR2 YNNKEL (reference sequence). This CDR3 comprises 18 residues. As DNA, the CDR3 is TGTGCCAGCAGCCGTAGATTGACAGGGACGAGCTCTGGAAACACCATATATTTT. This codes for CASSRRLTGTSSGNTIYF.

This rearrangement joins TRBV9 to TRBJ1-1; 8 bases match TRBD1. V was clipped by 3 bases and J by 5 bases; unmatched bases: 6. Per germline, CDR1 SGDLS and CDR2 YYNGEE. The CDR3 covers 14 residues. CDR3: CASSDGQGRTEAFF. CDR3 coding DNA: TGTGCCAGCAGCGACGGACAGGGTCGAACTGAAGCTTTCTTT.

The chain employs TRBV10-2 and TRBJ2-3, with TRBD1 identical over 7 bases. V was clipped by 8 bases and J by 0 bases; unmatched bases: 2. The CDR3 extends over 13 amino acids. CDR1 is WSHSY and CDR2 is SAAADI in the germline V gene. The CDR3 protein is CASGTDSTDTQYF. Written as DNA, the CDR3 is TGCGCCAGCGGGACAGATAGCACAGATACGCAGTATTTT.

The rearrangement uses TRBV12-3 or TRBV12-4 and TRBJ1-2; D gene uncertain. The CDR3 has 13 amino acids. V lost 1 base and J lost 1, with 4 bases in between. The CDR3 loop is CASSLGSNYGYTF. In nucleotides, the CDR3 is TGTGCCAGCAGTTTAGGTAGTAACTATGGCTACACCTTC.

This clone was seen a few times. The genes are TRBV6-5 and TRBJ1-2; tentative D call: TRBD1 (5 bases). V dropped 6 bases and J dropped 2 bases, with 10 bases sitting between them. Germline V gene sequence: CDR1 MNHEY, CDR2 SVGAGI. The CDR3 loop spans 13 amino acids. Here the CDR3 reads CASRETENYGYTF. CDR3 in DNA: TGTGCCAGCAGAGAGACAGAGAACTATGGCTACACCTTC.

DNA for the CDR3: TGTGCCAGCTCAGAAGGACAGGGGGGCAATCAGCCCCAGCATTTT. It codes for CASSEGQGGNQPQHF. The chain has TRBV18 and TRBJ1-5, with TRBD1 matching 10 bases. Germline trimming cut 5 bases from V and 2 bases from J; bases unmatched to any gene: 3. Germline loops: CDR1 KGHSH, CDR2 LQKENI. This CDR3 is built from 15 residues.

V and J are TRBV4-1 and TRBJ1-5; D is perhaps TRBD1 (5 bases). V lost 0 bases to trimming and J lost 7 bases, with 16 bases between them. Per the germline V gene, CDR1 is MGHRA and CDR2 is YSYEKL. This CDR3 is built from 16 residues. CDR3 sequence (DNA): TGCGCCAGCAGCCAAGAAGCTGGAAGGGGCGGACAGCCCCAGCATTTT. Translated: CASSQEAGRGGQPQHF.

This chain uses TRBV6-2 or TRBV6-3 with TRBJ2-3; weak D call: TRBD2 (6 bases). The CDR3 contains 14 residues. CDR1 is MNHEY and CDR2 is SVGEGT in the germline V gene. The ends were cut back, 5 bases at V and 3 bases at J, with 12 bases in the middle. CDR3 in amino acids: CASSVGTGTDTQYF. CDR3 coding DNA: TGTGCCAGCAGTGTCGGGACTGGGACAGATACGCAGTATTTT.